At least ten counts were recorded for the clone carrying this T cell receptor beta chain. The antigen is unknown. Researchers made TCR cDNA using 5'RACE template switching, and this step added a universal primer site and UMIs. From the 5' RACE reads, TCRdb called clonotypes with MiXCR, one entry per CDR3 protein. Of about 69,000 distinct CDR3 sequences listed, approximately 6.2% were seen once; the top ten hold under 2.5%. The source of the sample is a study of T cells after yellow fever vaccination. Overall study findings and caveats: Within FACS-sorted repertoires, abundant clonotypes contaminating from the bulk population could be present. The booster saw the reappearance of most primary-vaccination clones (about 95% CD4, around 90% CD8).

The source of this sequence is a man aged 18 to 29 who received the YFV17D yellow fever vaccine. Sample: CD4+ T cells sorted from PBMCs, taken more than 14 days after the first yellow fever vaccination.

CDR3 protein: CASSIEVQDYEQYF. The CDR3 bases are TGTGCCAGTAGTATAGAGGTACAAGACTACGAGCAGTACTTC. J is TRBJ2-7 and V is TRBV19; D gene uncertain. Between the trimmed V and J ends, which lost 0 bases and 3 bases, there was a span of 9 bases. This CDR3 has 14 residues. Germline V gene sequence: CDR1 LNHDA, CDR2 SQIVND (reference sequence).